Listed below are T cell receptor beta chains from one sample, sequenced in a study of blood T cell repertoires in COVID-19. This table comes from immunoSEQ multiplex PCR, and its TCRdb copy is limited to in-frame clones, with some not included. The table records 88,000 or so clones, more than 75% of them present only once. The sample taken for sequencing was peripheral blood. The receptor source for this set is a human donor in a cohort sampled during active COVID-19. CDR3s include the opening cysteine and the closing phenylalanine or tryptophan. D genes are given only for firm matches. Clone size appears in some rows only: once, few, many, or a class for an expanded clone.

cdr3_aa: CASSMLDSFTDTQYF
cdr3_nt: TGTGCCAGTAGTATGCTTGACAGTTTCACAGATACGCAGTATTTT
v_call: TRBV19
clone_size: few
j_call: TRBJ2-3
d_call: -

cdr3_aa: CASSHATTGLAGVNEQFF
cdr3_nt: TGTGCCAGCAGCCATGCCACTACGGGACTAGCGGGAGTTAATGAGCAGTTCTTC
v_call: TRBV3-1/TRBV3-2
clone_size: -
j_call: TRBJ2-1
d_call: TRBD2

cdr3_aa: CASSFRLGGSPGELFF
cdr3_nt: TGTGCCAGCAGCTTCCGTTTAGGCGGCTCTCCCGGGGAGCTGTTTTTT
v_call: TRBV7-2
clone_size: -
j_call: TRBJ2-2
d_call: -

cdr3_aa: CASSENLAGVTDTQYF
cdr3_nt: TGTGCCAGCAGTGAAAACCTAGCGGGAGTCACAGATACGCAGTATTTT
v_call: TRBV6-1
clone_size: -
j_call: TRBJ2-3
d_call: TRBD2

cdr3_aa: CASSLAFQGTTYEQYF
cdr3_nt: TGTGCCAGCAGCTTAGCGTTTCAGGGGACGACCTACGAGCAGTACTTC
v_call: TRBV11-1
clone_size: -
j_call: TRBJ2-7
d_call: -

cdr3_aa: CASSIDWGSTDTQYF
cdr3_nt: TGTGCCAGTAGTATAGATTGGGGCAGCACAGATACGCAGTATTTT
v_call: TRBV19
clone_size: -
j_call: TRBJ2-3
d_call: -

cdr3_aa: CASSVDRYNEQFF
cdr3_nt: TGTGCCAGCAGTGTAGACAGATACAATGAGCAGTTCTTC
v_call: TRBV2
clone_size: few
j_call: TRBJ2-1
d_call: -

cdr3_aa: CASSQVLRVAAESSYEQYF
cdr3_nt: TGTGCCAGCAGCCAAGTGCTGAGGGTAGCGGCCGAAAGCTCCTACGAGCAGTACTTC
v_call: TRBV6-2/TRBV6-3
clone_size: -
j_call: TRBJ2-7
d_call: -

cdr3_aa: CASSPSRQGASYEQYF
cdr3_nt: TGTGCCAGCAGCCCAAGCCGACAGGGGGCGAGCTACGAGCAGTACTTC
v_call: TRBV9
clone_size: -
j_call: TRBJ2-7
d_call: TRBD1

cdr3_aa: CASSEGDSLGYEQYF
cdr3_nt: TGTGCCAGCAGTGAGGGGGACAGCCTGGGCTACGAGCAGTACTTC
v_call: TRBV6-1
clone_size: -
j_call: TRBJ2-7
d_call: TRBD1

cdr3_aa: CASSRQLSGRGAFF
cdr3_nt: TGTGCCAGTAGCCGACAACTCTCCGGGAGGGGAGCTTTCTTT
v_call: TRBV19
clone_size: few
j_call: TRBJ1-1
d_call: -

cdr3_aa: CASSQDLARYNEQFF
cdr3_nt: TGTGCCAGCAGCCAAGACCTAGCGCGATACAATGAGCAGTTCTTC
v_call: TRBV3-1/TRBV3-2
clone_size: -
j_call: TRBJ2-1
d_call: -

cdr3_aa: CASSSSRESNQPQHF
cdr3_nt: TGTGCCAGTAGTTCTTCCAGGGAAAGCAATCAGCCCCAGCATTTT
v_call: TRBV19
clone_size: -
j_call: TRBJ1-5
d_call: -

cdr3_aa: CASSSDTGELFF
cdr3_nt: TGTGCCAGCAGCTCCGACACCGGGGAGCTGTTTTTT
v_call: TRBV7-3
clone_size: -
j_call: TRBJ2-2
d_call: -

cdr3_aa: CASSLNSGVTEAFF
cdr3_nt: TGTGCCAGCAGCCTCAACTCCGGGGTCACTGAAGCTTTCTTT
v_call: TRBV14
clone_size: -
j_call: TRBJ1-1
d_call: -

cdr3_aa: CASSRGTGWNNSPLHF
cdr3_nt: TGTGCCAGCAGCCGTGGGACAGGCTGGAATAATTCACCCCTCCACTTT
v_call: TRBV14
clone_size: -
j_call: TRBJ1-6
d_call: TRBD1

cdr3_aa: CASRFPVEKNRDRIYGYTF
cdr3_nt: TGTGCAAGTCGCTTCCCCGTAGAAAAGAACCGGGACAGGATCTATGGCTACACCTTC
v_call: TRBV12-2
clone_size: -
j_call: TRBJ1-2
d_call: -